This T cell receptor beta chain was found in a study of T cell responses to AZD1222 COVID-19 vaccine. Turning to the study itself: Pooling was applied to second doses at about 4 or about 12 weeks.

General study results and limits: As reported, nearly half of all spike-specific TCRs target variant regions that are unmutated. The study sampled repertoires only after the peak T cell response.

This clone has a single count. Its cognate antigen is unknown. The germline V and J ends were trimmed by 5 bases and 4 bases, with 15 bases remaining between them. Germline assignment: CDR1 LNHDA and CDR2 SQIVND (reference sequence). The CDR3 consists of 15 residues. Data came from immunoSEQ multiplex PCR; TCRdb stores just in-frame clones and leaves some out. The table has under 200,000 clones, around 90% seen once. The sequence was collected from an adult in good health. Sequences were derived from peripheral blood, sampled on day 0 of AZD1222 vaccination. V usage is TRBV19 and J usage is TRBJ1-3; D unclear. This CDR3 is CASSLRRGGGNTIYF. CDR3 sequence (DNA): TGTGCCAGTAGTCTCCGCCGGGGTGGGGGAAACACCATATATTTT.